The 7 T cell receptor beta chains in this list originate from one sample, sequenced in a study of Ad26.COV2.S vaccination and SARS-CoV-2 variants. Repertoires were generated with immunoSEQ multiplex PCR, while TCRdb's copy carries only in-frame clones and drops some. The sample includes about 320,000 clones, around 84% of them seen just once. Treatment noted: 15 to 20 received Ad26.COV2.S at low or high dose, single or two shots; roughly five received placebo; per-sample allocation not given. The study sampled participants on day 63 after the first vaccine or placebo injection. Sample: peripheral blood, taken in a trial of Ad26.COV2.S vaccine versus placebo. The receptors derive from a person aged 18 to 59 who received the Ad26.COV2.S COVID-19 vaccine or a placebo.

This rearrangement joins TRBV18 to TRBJ1-1; 7 bases map to TRBD1. Germline assignment: CDR1 KGHSH and CDR2 LQKENI. The J segment lost 6 bases and the V segment lost 4 bases, leaving 17 bases of the junction unmatched. There are 17 residues in the CDR3. The CDR3 DNA is TGTGCCAGCTCACTAAAGGCACAGGGGAGTCGATACGCTGAAGCTTTCTTT. This sequence encodes CASSLKAQGSRYAEAFF.

CDR3 DNA sequence: TGTGCCATCAGTGATAACATGTCCTACGAAGCTTTCTTT. Translated: CAISDNMSYEAFF. The genes are TRBV10-3 and TRBJ1-1; no clear D gene. This CDR3 has 13 amino acids. In germline, CDR1 is ENHRY, CDR2 SYGVKD. V was pared by 3 bases and J by 8 bases, with 13 bases between.

This rearrangement joins TRBV7-9 to TRBJ1-2; TRBD1 might be the D (6 bases). This CDR3 has 18 residues. V was shortened by 4 bases and J by 6 bases, with 27 bases between the two germline ends. Germline loops: CDR1 SEHNR, CDR2 FQNEAQ (reference sequence). The CDR3 nucleotides read TGTGCCAGCAGCTCGAAGACGCGGTTCTCACTGAGGGACAATGGCTACACCTTC. It yields the protein CASSSKTRFSLRDNGYTF.

CDR3 region: CAIRQGRNTEAFF. The CDR3 DNA sequence: TGTGCCATCCGACAGGGAAGGAACACTGAAGCTTTCTTT. The chain uses TRBV28 and TRBJ1-1; TRBD1 agrees at 7 bases. The CDR3 length is 13 residues. The V gene's germline CDR1 is MDHEN and CDR2 SYDVKM. Trimming cost V 10 bases and J 1 base; bases outside gene matches: 6.

The CDR3 nucleotides read TGTGCCAGCAGTGACCCAGTGCCTTCACCCCTCCACTTT. Protein sequence: CASSDPVPSPLHF. V gene TRBV6-1 combines with J gene TRBJ1-6; D unresolved. Trimming shortened V by 3 bases and J by 9 bases, and 9 bases separated the two germline ends. The CDR3 has 13 amino acids. Germline V gene sequence: CDR1 MNHNS, CDR2 SASEGT.

V is TRBV4-1 and J is TRBJ1-6; D is uncertain. In germline, CDR1 is MGHRA, CDR2 YSYEKL. Trimming took off 0 bases at V and 10 bases at J, with 10 bases between the two ends. The CDR3 sequence is 14 residues long. The CDR3 region is CASSQEATPSPLHF. DNA for the CDR3: TGCGCCAGCAGCCAAGAAGCGACCCCGTCACCCCTCCACTTT.

This chain joins TRBV5-4 and TRBJ2-5, with 7 positions matching TRBD2. The germline V gene encodes CDR1 SGHNT and CDR2 YYREEE (reference sequence). The CDR3 runs 14 residues. J lost 2 bases, V lost 4 bases, and 5 bases had no gene match. CDR3 DNA: TGTGCCAGCAGCCCCGGGGGGTTTCAAGAGACCCAGTACTTC. It yields the protein CASSPGGFQETQYF.